This T cell receptor (beta chain) is drawn from a study of blood T cell repertoires in COVID-19. Turning to the study itself: Sites across the United States, Italy and Spain contributed samples from acute and convalescent COVID-19. The analysed material was cDNA or gDNA that came from T cells, B-cell-depleted T cells, or PBMCs.

In the study's own analysis: Reference gene primers were amplified, and this amplification served to estimate nucleated cell counts. Generated by immunoSEQ multiplex PCR, the TCRdb table keeps only in-frame clones and is missing some. V, J and clone size were drawn from that table, and D and trimming were deduced from the DNA. The sample yields about 46,000 clones, approximately 85% seen once. Only one count was recorded for this clone. Germline CDR1 LNHDA, CDR2 SQIVND (reference sequence). Unmatched junction bases numbered 12, after V lost 7 bases and J lost 5 bases. The CDR3 totals 16 residues. The sequenced sample was peripheral blood. This TCR derives from a man in his sixties with acute or convalescent COVID-19. The chain uses TRBV19 and TRBJ1-5; TRBD1 matches 9 bases. The CDR3 sequence is CASTPAWGQGHQPQHF. CDR3 nucleotides: TGTGCCAGTACCCCCGCGTGGGGACAGGGCCATCAGCCCCAGCATTTT.